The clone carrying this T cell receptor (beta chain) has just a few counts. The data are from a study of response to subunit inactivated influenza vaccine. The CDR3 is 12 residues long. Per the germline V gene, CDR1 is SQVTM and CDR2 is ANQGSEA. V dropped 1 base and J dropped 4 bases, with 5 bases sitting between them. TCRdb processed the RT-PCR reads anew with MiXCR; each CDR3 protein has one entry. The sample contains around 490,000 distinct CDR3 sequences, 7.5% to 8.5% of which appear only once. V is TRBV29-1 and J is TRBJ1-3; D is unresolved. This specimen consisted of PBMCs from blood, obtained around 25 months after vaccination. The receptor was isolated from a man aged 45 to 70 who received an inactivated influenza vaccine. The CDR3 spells CSVEAGGNTIYF. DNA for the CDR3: TGCAGCGTTGAAGCTGGGGGAAACACCATATATTTT.